This T cell receptor beta chain derives from a study of shared clonotypes between healthy human individuals. Generated by immunoSEQ multiplex PCR, the TCRdb table keeps only in-frame clones and is missing some. The repertoire has nearly 2 million clones, approximately 94% of them found once; the top ten carry roughly 1%. The CDR3 contains 17 residues. Germline V gene lookup returns CDR1 LGHNA and CDR2 YSLEER. V shed 0 bases, J shed 0 bases, and the junction held 5 bases outside the gene matches. Findings of the study overall: Blood was the sole source, and tissue repertoires probably differ. Naive CD4 clonotypes overlapped across a few donors at roughly 5%. As a rule, naive subsets had a larger estimated richness than memory subsets. In contrast to clonotypes shared by all four donors, non-shared clonotypes had lower generation probabilities.

In the naive CD8 group, cells lacked CD45RO and were positively selected for CCR7, so terminally differentiated effector memory CD45RA+ cells were left out. Note on this clone: No antigen is known for it.

The source material was naive CD8+ T cells sorted from blood. The V gene is TRBV4-3, the J gene TRBJ2-4; 7 bases map to TRBD2. This sequence was found in a man aged 18-30 years in good health. The CDR3 is CASSQDARGVAKNIQYF. The CDR3 DNA reads TGCGCCAGCAGCCAAGATGCCCGGGGGGTAGCCAAAAACATTCAGTACTTC.